The 30 T cell receptor beta chains in this list originate from one sample, sequenced in a study of Ad26.COV2.S vaccination and SARS-CoV-2 variants. Sequencing used immunoSEQ multiplex PCR; TCRdb keeps in-frame clones, though not all of them. This table holds about 440,000 clones, 70% to 90% found once. Noted treatment: around 19 received Ad26.COV2.S at low or high dose, single or two shots; 5 received placebo; per-sample allocation not given. Day 63 after the first injection of vaccine or placebo was the sampling time. The material sequenced was peripheral blood, taken in a trial of Ad26.COV2.S vaccine versus placebo. These receptors originate from a person aged 18 to 65 who received the Ad26.COV2.S COVID-19 vaccine or a placebo.

The chain employs TRBV29-1 and TRBJ1-1; TRBD1 might be the D (5 bases). The CDR3 loop spans 14 amino acids. The germline CDR1 and CDR2 sequences are SQVTM and ANQGSEA. Trimming removed 5 bases from V and 4 bases from J, with 17 bases in between. The CDR3 DNA follows: TGCAGCGTTTCTACAAGGCTAGGGACCACTGAAGCTTTCTTT. This encodes CSVSTRLGTTEAFF. Complete variable domain (other parts from reference TRBV29-1 and TRBJ1-1): SAVISQKPSRDICQRGTSLTIQCQVDSQVTMMFWYRQQPGQSLTLIATANQGSEATYESGFVIDKFPISRPNLTFSTLTVSNMSPEDSSIYLCSVSTRLGTTEAFFGQGTRLTVV.

CDR3 residues: CASSVRDTGYTF. The CDR3 DNA sequence: TGTGCCAGCAGCGTCCGGGACACGGGCTACACCTTC. The V call is TRBV5-8, the J call TRBJ1-2; D possibly corresponds to TRBD1 (6 bases). The CDR3 sequence is 12 residues long. Trimming removed 4 bases at V and 8 bases at J, with 12 bases between. Germline values: CDR1 SGHTS, CDR2 YDEGEE. The variable domain in full, completed from reference TRBV5-8 and TRBJ1-2, reads EAGVTQSPTHLIKTRGQQATLRCSPISGHTSVYWYQQALGLGLQFLLWYDEGEERNRGNFPPRFSGRQFPNYSSELNVNALELEDSALYLCASSVRDTGYTFGSGTRLTVV.

V gene TRBV30 combines with J gene TRBJ2-1; 14 bases are a match to TRBD2. The CDR3 consists of 15 residues. Germline trimming cut 3 bases from V and 8 bases from J; bases unmatched to any gene: 6. CDR1 is GTSNPN, CDR2 SVGIG, per germline (reference sequence). The CDR3 DNA reads TGTGCCTGGAGCAAGGGACTAGCGGGAGTGGATGAGCAGTTCTTC. Its protein product is CAWSKGLAGVDEQFF.

This chain connects TRBV27 to TRBJ1-5, with TRBD1 as a possible D gene (5 bases). Per the germline V gene, CDR1 is MNHEY and CDR2 is SMNVEV (reference sequence). The CDR3 runs to 13 residues. Trimming removed 2 bases from V and 8 bases from J, with 10 bases in between. CDR3 amino acids: CASSLRGGEPQHF. CDR3 DNA: TGTGCCAGCAGTTTACGGGGAGGGGAGCCCCAGCATTTT.

The V and J genes are TRBV7-9 and TRBJ2-1; 10 bases agree with TRBD2. The germline V gene encodes CDR1 SEHNR and CDR2 FQNEAQ (reference sequence). This CDR3 spans 18 amino acids. The V and J ends lost 5 bases and 3 bases, in that order; junction bases with no gene match: 13. The DNA for the CDR3 is TGTGCCAGCAGCGACCGGACGGCTAGCGGGAGATACTACAATGAGCAGTTCTTC. Its translation is CASSDRTASGRYYNEQFF.

This rearrangement joins TRBV19 to TRBJ2-1, with TRBD2 matching 7 bases. Germline V gene lookup returns CDR1 LNHDA and CDR2 SQIVND (reference sequence). Unmatched junction bases numbered 8, after V lost 1 base and J lost 8 bases. The CDR3 consists of 15 residues. CDR3 residues: CASSIGGSFIDEQFF. The CDR3 coding sequence is TGTGCCAGTAGTATAGGCGGGAGTTTTATCGATGAGCAGTTCTTC.

The rearrangement joins TRBV21-1 to TRBJ1-1. TRBV21-1 is assigned pseudogene status. This CDR3 has 13 amino acids. The CDR3 region has the DNA TGTGCCAGCAGCGCGCGGGGGAACACTGAAGCTTTCTTT. It yields the protein CASSARGNTEAFF.

The chain uses TRBV28 and TRBJ1-1; the D gene is possibly TRBD1 (5 bases). Germline V gene sequence: CDR1 MDHEN, CDR2 SYDVKM. V lost 6 bases and J lost 2, with 10 bases in between. The CDR3 spans 13 residues. The CDR3 DNA reads as TGTGCCAGCAGCGAAAGGGGAAACACTGAAGCTTTCTTT. It specifies CASSERGNTEAFF.

The rearrangement uses TRBV19 and TRBJ2-2, with no clear D. CDR1 is LNHDA, CDR2 SQIVND, per germline (reference sequence). Trimming stripped 4 bases from V and 0 bases from J, with 12 bases between. The CDR3 is 16 amino acids. CDR3 region: CASSNSRNANTGELFF. For the CDR3, the DNA is TGTGCCAGTAGTAATAGTAGGAATGCGAACACCGGGGAGCTGTTTTTT. The whole variable domain, filled in from reference TRBV19 and TRBJ2-2, reads DGGITQSPKYLFRKEGQNVTLSCEQNLNHDAMYWYRQDPGQGLRLIYYSQIVNDFQKGDIAEGYSVSREKKESFPLTVTSAQKNPTAFYLCASSNSRNANTGELFFGEGSRLTVL.

The rearrangement links TRBV6-2 or TRBV6-3 to TRBJ1-2; unclear D gene. CDR1 is MNHEY, CDR2 SVGEGT, per germline. With 5 bases removed from V and 8 bases from J, the gap between germline ends came to 9 bases. The CDR3 loop spans 11 amino acids. The CDR3 here is CASSRRTGYTF. CDR3 coding DNA: TGTGCCAGCAGTAGACGGACGGGCTACACCTTC.

V gene TRBV4-1 combines with J gene TRBJ1-5, with D perhaps TRBD1 (6 bases). This CDR3 spans 15 amino acids. Trimming stripped 3 bases from V and 2 bases from J, with 11 bases between. Germline CDR1 is MGHRA and CDR2 is YSYEKL. This CDR3 is CASSHRWTGNQPQHF. CDR3 in DNA: TGCGCCAGCAGCCATAGGTGGACAGGCAATCAGCCCCAGCATTTT.

The rearrangement links TRBV7-6 to TRBJ2-5; 11 bases map to TRBD2. This CDR3 is 17 amino acids long. Losses at the gene ends were 5 bases for V and 5 bases for J; bases not matched to a gene: 13. The germline V gene has CDR1 SGHVS and CDR2 FNYEAQ. The CDR3 DNA reads as TGTGCCAGCAGCCACGCCGGGTTAGCGGGAGGGGGGGAGACCCAGTACTTC. Amino acids: CASSHAGLAGGGETQYF.

This chain connects TRBV7-9 to TRBJ1-6; maybe TRBD1 (5 bases). Germline V gives CDR1 SEHNR, CDR2 FQNEAQ (reference sequence). This CDR3 is 10 amino acids long. Trimming pared 8 bases from V and 9 bases from J, leaving 5 bases between. The chain's CDR3 is CASGGSPLHF. The DNA of the CDR3 is TGTGCCAGCGGGGGTTCACCCCTCCACTTT.

This chain joins TRBV18 and TRBJ1-1; 8 positions agree with TRBD1. Germline V gene sequence: CDR1 KGHSH, CDR2 LQKENI. The V gene end was trimmed by 3 bases and the J gene end by 4 bases; junction bases not matched to a gene: 4. The CDR3 has 14 amino acids. CDR3 amino acids: CASSPGQVATEAFF. CDR3 bases: TGTGCCAGCTCACCGGGACAGGTGGCCACTGAAGCTTTCTTT.

The chain combines TRBV28 with TRBJ1-2; no clear D gene. This CDR3 region has 12 residues. Germline CDR1 MDHEN, CDR2 SYDVKM. Trimming cost V 7 bases and J 8 bases, with 14 bases left between them. The CDR3 sequence is CASTTSPGGYTF. The CDR3 DNA reads TGTGCCAGCACCACCTCCCCCGGGGGCTACACCTTC.

The CDR3 spells CASSLAPGRTEKLFF. DNA of the CDR3: TGCGCCAGCAGCTTGGCCCCCGGACGGACGGAAAAACTGTTTTTT. The chain employs TRBV5-1 and TRBJ1-4; D gene unclear. Trimming removed 0 bases at V and 8 bases at J, with 14 bases between. Germline V lookup: CDR1 SGHRS, CDR2 YFSETQ. This CDR3 region has 15 residues.

The chain recombines TRBV7-8 with TRBJ1-1; D not resolved. Trimming took 1 base from V and 1 from J, leaving 13 bases between them. The CDR3 loop spans 16 amino acids. Germline V CDR1 and CDR2: SGHVS, FQNEAQ. For the CDR3, the DNA is TGTGCCAGCAGCTTAGTGGGGAAATTTGGGAACACTGAAGCTTTCTTT. Its protein is CASSLVGKFGNTEAFF.

The chain uses TRBV19 and TRBJ2-7; unclear D gene. The V gene lost 2 bases and the J gene lost 4 bases, with 15 bases spanning the gap. Germline CDR1 LNHDA, CDR2 SQIVND (reference sequence). This CDR3 contains 15 residues. The CDR3 nucleotides read TGTGCCAGTAGTATAAGACTCGGGTTATCGTACGAGCAGTACTTC. Translated, it gives CASSIRLGLSYEQYF.

The rearrangement joins TRBV30 to TRBJ1-2, with TRBD1 as a possible D gene (5 bases). Deletions cut 5 bases from V and 1 base from J, with 8 bases between. CDR3 size: 12 residues. Germline CDR1 is GTSNPN and CDR2 is SVGIG (reference sequence). CDR3 sequence (DNA): TGTGCCTGGGACAGCTTTAACTATGGCTACACCTTC. This encodes CAWDSFNYGYTF.

This chain connects TRBV28 to TRBJ2-3; 7 nucleotides agree with TRBD2. CDR1 and CDR2 (germline): MDHEN, SYDVKM. The CDR3 consists of 13 residues. The V segment lost 6 bases and the J segment 4 bases; nucleotides outside the gene matches: 4. CDR3 DNA: TGTGCCAGCAGCGGACTAGAGGCAGATACGCAGTATTTT. Translating gives CASSGLEADTQYF.

This rearrangement joins TRBV4-3 to TRBJ2-1, with 9 nucleotides matching TRBD1. Germline V gene sequence: CDR1 LGHNA, CDR2 YSLEER. CDR3 length: 16 residues. V gave up 0 bases and J gave up 8 bases; unmatched junction bases: 8. CDR3 protein: CASSQESRGQGYEQFF. Here the CDR3 DNA reads TGCGCCAGCAGCCAAGAATCACGGGGACAGGGCTATGAGCAGTTCTTC.

J is TRBJ2-1 and V is TRBV7-9; 11 bases fit TRBD2. The CDR3 spans 16 residues. The J segment lost 9 bases and the V segment lost 1 base, leaving 8 bases of the junction unmatched. Per germline, CDR1 SEHNR and CDR2 FQNEAQ (reference sequence). CDR3 residues: CASSLVSSGRKSEQFF. CDR3 in DNA: TGTGCCAGCAGCTTAGTATCTAGCGGGAGGAAGTCTGAGCAGTTCTTC.

The chain is built from TRBV6-6 and TRBJ1-1, with a possible D match to TRBD1 (5 bases). The germline V gene encodes CDR1 MNHNY and CDR2 SVGAGI (reference sequence). V shed 0 bases and J shed 2 bases, with 10 bases lying between them. This CDR3 has 15 amino acids. CDR3 in DNA: TGTGCCAGCAGTTACTCGCTCAGGGACAACACTGAAGCTTTCTTT. Amino acids: CASSYSLRDNTEAFF.

V is TRBV29-1 and J is TRBJ2-1; D tentatively fits TRBD1 or TRBD2 (6 bases each). Germline V lookup: CDR1 SQVTM, CDR2 ANQGSEA. V was cut by 7 bases and J by 5 bases, with 18 bases left in between. CDR3 length equals 14 residues. The DNA for the CDR3 is TGCAGCGCCCGGGGGACATACCCCAACAATGAGCAGTTCTTC. This translates into CSARGTYPNNEQFF.

V and J are TRBV7-2 and TRBJ1-6; D not resolved. The CDR3 is 15 residues long. Trimming cost V 1 base and J 4 bases, with 8 bases left between them. From germline, CDR1 is SGHTA and CDR2 FQGNSA. This CDR3 is CASSLGAEYNSPLHF. CDR3 sequence (DNA): TGTGCCAGCAGCTTAGGGGCAGAGTATAATTCACCCCTCCACTTT. Looking up the rest from reference TRBV7-2 and TRBJ1-6 gives the full variable domain: GAGVSQSPSNKVTEKGKDVELRCDPISGHTALYWYRQSLGQGLEFLIYFQGNSAPDKSGLPSDRFSAERTGGSVSTLTIQRTQQEDSAVYLCASSLGAEYNSPLHFGNGTRLTVT.

This chain joins TRBV7-3 and TRBJ2-1; possible D gene TRBD2, 6 bases. Germline V gives CDR1 SGHTA, CDR2 FQGTGA. Trimming cost V 5 bases and J 1 base, with 12 bases left between them. There are 15 residues in the CDR3. DNA for the CDR3: TGTGCCAGCAGCCCCCTCGGGGGTTCCTACAATGAGCAGTTCTTC. As protein: CASSPLGGSYNEQFF.

The rearrangement joins TRBV27 to TRBJ2-1; D gene unclear. The germline gives CDR1 MNHEY, CDR2 SMNVEV (reference sequence). Trimming cost V 2 bases and J 3 bases, with 11 bases left between them. This CDR3 is 15 amino acids long. CDR3 in amino acids: CASSLAPSDYNEQFF. The CDR3 DNA reads as TGTGCCAGCAGTTTAGCCCCATCAGACTACAATGAGCAGTTCTTC.

This clone was seen just once. The chain uses TRBV19 and TRBJ2-5, with a tentative D call TRBD1 (5 bases). The CDR3 is 15 residues long. Germline CDR1 and CDR2: LNHDA and SQIVND (reference sequence). The V end was cut by 3 bases, the J end by 4 bases, with 15 bases between. This CDR3 is CASSMWGPGGETQYF. The CDR3 region has the DNA TGTGCCAGTAGTATGTGGGGCCCGGGCGGAGAGACCCAGTACTTC.

The rearrangement links TRBV12-5 to TRBJ2-2, with 8 bases lining up with TRBD1. This CDR3 spans 18 amino acids. The germline gives CDR1 LGHNT, CDR2 FRNRAP. The J segment lost 4 bases and the V segment lost 0 bases, leaving 10 bases of the junction unmatched. The CDR3, as DNA: TGTGCTAGTGGTTTGGTACTGGGCAGGGGGCCGGCCACCGGGGAGCTGTTTTTT. Translating it yields CASGLVLGRGPATGELFF.

This clone was detected only once. The chain links TRBV5-1 to TRBJ2-3; D is unclear. Trimming removed 2 bases at V and 3 bases at J, with 13 bases between. The CDR3 is made up of 15 amino acids. The germline CDR1 and CDR2 sequences are SGHRS and YFSETQ. CDR3 nucleotide sequence: TGCGCCAGCAGCTTTATTGGCCATATGACAGATACGCAGTATTTT. Amino acids: CASSFIGHMTDTQYF.